Listed below are T cell receptor beta chains from one sample, sequenced in a study of blood T cells in healthy people across ages. A single record per CDR3 protein comes from TCRdb applying MiXCR to the 5' RACE reads. This sample has about 810,000 distinct CDR3 sequences, with around 36% found just once. Input material: blood. The receptors come from a man between 18 and 35 years old in good health. Both conserved end residues are part of each CDR3. The D gene is left open where the match is weak. Clone size, where shown, is once, few, many, or a class for clones that have expanded.

.	TRBV9	15	TRBJ2-2	few	CASSVSGGSPGELFF	TGTGCCAGCAGCGTATCCGGGGGCAGTCCCGGGGAGCTGTTTTTT
.	TRBV20-1	11	TRBJ2-6	.	CSVVGANVRTF	TGCAGTGTCGTAGGGGCCAACGTCCGGACTTTC
TRBD2	TRBV2	17	TRBJ2-3	few	CASSEESLAGGPDTQYF	TGTGCCAGCAGTGAAGAGTCCCTAGCGGGGGGGCCGGATACGCAGTATTTT
TRBD1	TRBV28	14	TRBJ2-1	.	CASSLSSTGGEQFF	TGTGCCAGCAGTTTATCCTCCACAGGGGGTGAGCAGTTCTTC
.	TRBV20-1	12	TRBJ1-1	few	CSARDRVTEAFF	TGCAGTGCTAGAGATCGGGTAACTGAAGCTTTCTTT
.	TRBV20-1	11	TRBJ2-4	many	CSASTENIQYF	TGCAGTGCTAGTACAGAAAACATTCAGTACTTC
.	TRBV11-2	15	TRBJ1-2	once	CASSSMMGSMSDYTF	TGTGCCAGCAGCTCTATGATGGGGAGTATGAGTGACTACACCTTC
TRBD1	TRBV5-1	14	TRBJ1-2	many	CASSREGQNYGYTF	TGCGCCAGCAGCCGGGAGGGACAGAACTATGGCTACACCTTC
TRBD1	TRBV5-1	14	TRBJ1-1	few	CASSTSGTGGEAFF	TGCGCCAGCAGCACCTCCGGGACAGGGGGCGAAGCTTTCTTT
TRBD2	TRBV20-1	18	TRBJ2-1	few	CSAYWLAALAGTYNEQFF	TGCAGTGCTTATTGGCTAGCAGCTTTAGCGGGGACCTACAATGAGCAGTTCTTC
.	TRBV7-2	14	TRBJ1-2	.	CASSVGYTNYRYTF	TGTGCCAGCAGCGTAGGATACACCAACTATCGCTACACCTTC
.	TRBV9	13	TRBJ2-7	few	CASSPPSHNEQYF	TGTGCCAGCAGCCCGCCTTCGCACAATGAGCAGTACTTC
.	TRBV5-5	16	TRBJ1-1	few	CASSLDQGGRGTEAFF	TGTGCCAGCAGCTTGGACCAGGGTGGGCGTGGGACTGAAGCTTTCTTT
.	TRBV20-1	11	TRBJ2-7	.	CSALDISEQYF	TGCAGTGCCCTGGACATTTCCGAGCAGTACTTC
TRBD1	TRBV12-3/TRBV12-4	12	TRBJ2-1	many	CASSWDSNEQFF	TGTGCCAGCAGTTGGGACAGCAATGAGCAGTTCTTC
.	TRBV20-1	16	TRBJ2-2	few	CSARDHQLTNTGELFF	TGCAGTGCTAGAGATCACCAGCTTACGAACACCGGGGAGCTGTTTTTT
.	TRBV6-2/TRBV6-3	15	TRBJ2-5	few	CASSYWAGPQETQYF	TGTGCCAGCAGTTACTGGGCGGGCCCCCAAGAGACCCAGTACTTC
.	TRBV29-1	12	TRBJ1-2	.	CSAGGPLYGYTF	TGCAGCGCTGGGGGCCCCCTCTATGGCTACACCTTC
.	TRBV6-5	15	TRBJ2-3	few	CASSYDRALTDTQYF	TGTGCCAGCAGTTACGATCGGGCTCTCACAGATACGCAGTATTTT
.	TRBV28	16	TRBJ2-6	.	CASSAPGQTGANVLTF	TGTGCCAGCAGTGCCCCCGGACAGACTGGGGCCAACGTCCTGACTTTC
TRBD1	TRBV7-2	18	TRBJ1-2	.	CASSSAPGQLSKNYGYTF	TGTGCCAGCAGCTCAGCTCCGGGACAGCTGTCGAAGAACTATGGCTACACCTTC
.	TRBV4-3	18	TRBJ1-2	.	CASSQDPLVGPTSYGYTF	TGCGCCAGCAGCCAAGACCCCCTGGTCGGCCCTACCTCCTATGGCTACACCTTC
.	TRBV9	15	TRBJ1-1	.	CASSGGAGPNTEAFF	TGTGCCAGCAGTGGGGGTGCGGGACCGAACACTGAAGCTTTCTTT
.	TRBV28	19	TRBJ2-6	.	CASSSKPGRAVSGANVLTF	TGTGCCAGCAGTTCCAAACCGGGACGGGCCGTCTCTGGGGCCAACGTCCTGACTTTC
TRBD1	TRBV12-3/TRBV12-4	16	TRBJ2-3	many	CASSLGDRGPTDTQYF	TGTGCCAGCAGTTTAGGGGACAGGGGCCCAACAGATACGCAGTATTTT
.	TRBV12-3/TRBV12-4	15	TRBJ1-4	.	CASRPSGASSEKLFF	TGTGCCAGCAGACCCAGTGGGGCGTCTAGTGAAAAACTGTTTTTT
.	TRBV5-1	14	TRBJ2-5	.	CASSLAPGTETQYF	TGCGCCAGCAGCTTGGCTCCGGGCACGGAGACCCAGTACTTC
TRBD2	TRBV5-5	19	TRBJ2-3	few	CASSLGLAGGSSPTDTQYF	TGTGCCAGCAGCTTGGGGCTAGCGGGGGGGTCATCCCCCACAGATACGCAGTATTTT
.	TRBV12-3/TRBV12-4	14	TRBJ1-6	.	CASSADINNSLLHF	TGTGCCAGCAGTGCTGACATCAATAATTCACTCCTCCACTTT
.	TRBV4-3	17	TRBJ2-2	.	CASSQDSRGVGTGELFF	TGCGCCAGCAGCCAAGATTCTAGGGGGGTCGGCACCGGGGAGCTGTTTTTT
.	TRBV4-1	17	TRBJ1-1	.	CASSQDRWEGLNTEAFF	TGCGCCAGCAGCCAAGATCGGTGGGAGGGACTGAACACTGAAGCTTTCTTT
TRBD1	TRBV9	12	TRBJ1-2	.	CASVDRVNGHTF	TGTGCCAGCGTAGACAGGGTCAATGGCCACACCTTC
.	TRBV18	15	TRBJ2-7	.	CASSPRDLGSCEQYF	TGTGCCAGCTCACCAAGGGACTTAGGCTCCTGCGAGCAGTACTTC
.	TRBV6-5	16	TRBJ2-2	.	CASSCSRQRNTGELFF	TGTGCCAGCAGTTGCTCGAGACAGAGGAACACCGGGGAGCTGTTTTTT
TRBD1	TRBV5-6	15	TRBJ1-6	few	CASSFLGQDNSPLHF	TGTGCCAGCAGCTTCCTGGGACAGGATAATTCACCCCTCCACTTT
TRBD1	TRBV4-1	15	TRBJ2-1	many	CASSLRTGEYNEQFF	TGCGCCAGCAGCCTTCGGACAGGGGAGTACAATGAGCAGTTCTTC
.	TRBV5-1	12	TRBJ2-1	.	CTSSLRGNEQFF	TGCACCAGCAGCTTGAGAGGCAATGAGCAGTTCTTC
TRBD2	TRBV5-1	15	TRBJ2-7	many	CASSLTTSGEGEQYF	TGCGCCAGCAGCTTGACGACTAGCGGGGAGGGCGAGCAGTACTTC
TRBD1	TRBV10-3	12	TRBJ1-1	.	CAIKVATGDAFF	TGTGCCATCAAAGTGGCTACAGGGGATGCTTTCTTT
.	TRBV7-2	15	TRBJ2-1	few	CASSSGGTNYNEQFF	TGTGCCAGCAGCTCTGGCGGGACCAATTACAATGAGCAGTTCTTC
.	TRBV2	13	TRBJ1-5	.	CASVKDISGPQHF	TGTGCCAGCGTAAAGGACATTTCGGGCCCCCAGCATTTT
TRBD2	TRBV20-1	17	TRBJ2-3	many	CSARPRRLAGVTDTQYF	TGCAGTGCTAGACCACGCAGACTAGCGGGGGTCACAGATACGCAGTATTTT
.	TRBV24-1	14	TRBJ1-1	.	CATSEGHRSNEAFF	TGTGCCACCAGTGAAGGCCACAGGTCTAACGAAGCTTTCTTT
.	TRBV27	17	TRBJ1-1	.	CASSSHPGTGRGTEAFF	TGTGCCAGCAGTTCTCACCCCGGGACGGGAAGAGGAACTGAAGCTTTCTTT
.	TRBV9	15	TRBJ2-1	.	CASSVGSSSYNEQFF	TGTGCCAGCAGCGTTGGCTCGAGCTCCTACAATGAGCAGTTCTTC
.	TRBV6-5	13	TRBJ2-7	.	CASSYSGRREQYF	TGTGCCAGCAGTTACTCCGGGAGACGGGAGCAGTACTTC
TRBD1	TRBV7-7	15	TRBJ2-1	.	CASSQGQGRYETQFF	TGTGCTAGCAGCCAGGGACAGGGGAGATATGAGACCCAGTTCTTC
.	TRBV28	12	TRBJ2-5	.	CASGSIQETQYF	TGTGCCAGCGGTAGCATTCAAGAGACCCAGTACTTC
TRBD1	TRBV2	17	TRBJ2-1	few	CASRSDRGKSSYNEQFF	TGTGCCAGCAGAAGCGACAGGGGCAAGAGCTCCTACAATGAGCAGTTCTTC
.	TRBV6-2/TRBV6-3	15	TRBJ2-7	.	CASIGTGKGSYEQYF	TGTGCCAGCATAGGAACCGGGAAAGGCTCCTACGAGCAGTACTTC
.	TRBV20-1	17	TRBJ2-3	.	CSAGDRAVGVDTDTQYF	TGCAGTGCTGGAGATAGGGCCGTAGGGGTAGATACAGATACGCAGTATTTT
TRBD1	TRBV6-6	13	TRBJ1-2	few	CASSYPQGGAITF	TGTGCCAGCAGTTACCCCCAGGGGGGAGCTATCACCTTC